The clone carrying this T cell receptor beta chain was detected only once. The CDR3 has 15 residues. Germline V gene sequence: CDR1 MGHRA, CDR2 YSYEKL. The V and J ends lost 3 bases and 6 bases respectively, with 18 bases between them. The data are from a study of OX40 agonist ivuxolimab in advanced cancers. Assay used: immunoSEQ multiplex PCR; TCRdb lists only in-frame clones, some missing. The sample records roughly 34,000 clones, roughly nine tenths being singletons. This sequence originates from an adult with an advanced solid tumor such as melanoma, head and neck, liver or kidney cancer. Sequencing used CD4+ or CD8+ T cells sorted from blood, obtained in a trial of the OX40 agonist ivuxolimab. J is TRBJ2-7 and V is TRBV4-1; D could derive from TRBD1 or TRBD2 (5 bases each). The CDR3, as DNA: TGCGCCAGCAGCCACTCCGGGACCTCGGGAAGCGAGCAGTACTTC. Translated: CASSHSGTSGSEQYF.